Below are 30 T cell receptor beta chains sequenced from a single sample in a study of T cells after posttransplantation cyclophosphamide. Clones were sequenced by immunoSEQ multiplex PCR, and TCRdb holds only the in-frame ones, with some missing. Here the sample spans tens of thousands of clones, around nine tenths being singletons. Sample: PBMCs. The receptors here all came from a woman aged 50 to 65 in good health and a related stem cell transplant donor.

This rearrangement joins TRBV5-4 to TRBJ1-2; no clear D gene. V dropped 1 base and J dropped 7 bases, with 11 bases sitting between them. The germline V gene encodes CDR1 SGHNT and CDR2 YYREEE (reference sequence). This CDR3 region has 13 residues. Written as DNA, the CDR3 is TGTGCCAGCAGCTTGTCACAGCAGGTTGGCTACACCTTC. It translates to CASSLSQQVGYTF. The complete variable domain, with remaining parts taken from reference TRBV5-4 and TRBJ1-2, reads ETGVTQSPTHLIKTRGQQVTLRCSSQSGHNTVSWYQQALGQGPQFIFQYYREEENGRGNFPPRFSGLQFPNYSSELNVNALELDDSALYLCASSLSQQVGYTFGSGTRLTVV.

This chain joins TRBV28 and TRBJ1-4, with D maybe TRBD1 (6 bases). The CDR3 runs to 14 residues. Trimming removed 5 bases from V and 10 bases from J, with 17 bases in between. Germline V gene lookup returns CDR1 MDHEN and CDR2 SYDVKM. In DNA form, the CDR3 reads TGTGCCAGCAGTGCAGGGGAAGGAATAGGAAAACTGTTTTTT. Protein product: CASSAGEGIGKLFF. Full variable domain (rest looked up from reference TRBV28 and TRBJ1-4): DVKVTQSSRYLVKRTGEKVFLECVQDMDHENMFWYRQDPGLGLRLIYFSYDVKMKEKGDIPEGYSVSREKKERFSLILESASTNQTSMYLCASSAGEGIGKLFFGSGTQLSVL.

The V call is TRBV7-2, the J call TRBJ2-5, with no clear D. V lost 0 bases, J lost 1 base, and 9 bases lay in between. Germline CDR1 is SGHTA and CDR2 is FQGNSA. The CDR3 runs to 15 residues. The CDR3: CASSLAAATQETQYF. In DNA, the CDR3 is TGTGCCAGCAGCTTAGCGGCGGCAACCCAAGAGACCCAGTACTTC.

This chain joins TRBV4-1 and TRBJ2-7; 8 positions agree with TRBD2. Germline V lookup: CDR1 MGHRA, CDR2 YSYEKL. Unmatched junction bases numbered 13, after V lost 0 bases and J lost 3 bases. The CDR3 has 18 amino acids. The CDR3 sequence is CASSQDSGGAGALYEQYF. The CDR3 DNA follows: TGCGCCAGCAGCCAAGATTCGGGGGGAGCGGGAGCCCTCTACGAGCAGTACTTC.

This sequence joins TRBV6-5 and TRBJ1-1; 11 bases fit TRBD1. V dropped 6 bases and J dropped 4; count of bases not matched to a gene: 4. This CDR3 has 14 residues. Germline V lookup: CDR1 MNHEY, CDR2 SVGAGI. CDR3 nucleotide sequence: TGTGCCAGCAGGACGGGGACAGGGGGCACTGAAGCTTTCTTT. As protein: CASRTGTGGTEAFF.

This chain links TRBV19 with TRBJ1-1, with D possibly being TRBD1 (6 bases). Germline-derived CDR1 and CDR2 are LNHDA and SQIVND (reference sequence). CDR3 length: 12 residues. With 4 bases removed from V and 11 bases from J, the gap between germline ends came to 14 bases. The CDR3 DNA reads as TGTGCCAGTAGTAGCGGGGGGCTGGAGGCTTTCTTT. It is translated as CASSSGGLEAFF.

This clone was picked up one time. This chain uses TRBV27 with TRBJ1-1; no firm D call. The CDR3 is 16 amino acids. V was clipped by 5 bases and J by 0 bases, with 16 bases between them. Per the germline V gene, CDR1 is MNHEY and CDR2 is SMNVEV (reference sequence). The CDR3 loop reads CASSPTIGLMNTEAFF. In DNA form, the CDR3 reads TGTGCCAGCAGTCCGACCATCGGACTGATGAACACTGAAGCTTTCTTT.

The chain has TRBV19 and TRBJ2-5; 9 positions agree with TRBD2. J was trimmed by 1 base and V by 4 bases; bases with no gene match: 10. Germline assignment: CDR1 LNHDA and CDR2 SQIVND (reference sequence). The CDR3 consists of 17 residues. CDR3 protein: CASSTASGAPTQETQYF. The CDR3 DNA reads as TGTGCCAGTAGTACGGCTAGCGGGGCCCCTACCCAAGAGACCCAGTACTTC.

The chain is built from TRBV27 and TRBJ2-5; 11 bases align to TRBD2. The CDR3 is 14 amino acids. Trimming cost V 10 bases and J 9 bases; bases outside gene matches: 13. CDR1 MNHEY and CDR2 SMNVEV come from the germline V gene (reference sequence). In DNA, the CDR3 is TGTGCCACCGGGACTAGCGGCGTCCGGAGGTCCCAGTACTTC. Its protein product is CATGTSGVRRSQYF.

The chain is built from TRBV5-1 and TRBJ2-7, with 9 bases fitting TRBD2. V dropped 2 bases and J dropped 5; count of bases not matched to a gene: 2. The germline V gene encodes CDR1 SGHRS and CDR2 YFSETQ. This CDR3 region has 13 residues. CDR3 protein: CASSLIAGDEQYF. The CDR3 DNA sequence: TGCGCCAGCAGCTTAATAGCGGGGGACGAGCAGTACTTC.

This chain links TRBV19 with TRBJ2-5; 7 nucleotides align to TRBD1. The CDR3 has 17 residues. Germline assignment: CDR1 LNHDA and CDR2 SQIVND (reference sequence). Trimming at V came to 5 bases and at J to 7 bases, leaving 19 bases not matched to a gene. Here the CDR3 DNA reads TGTGCCAGTAGTCAGACCGTCCGGACAGGCCCCCAGGGGACCCAGTACTTC. Residues: CASSQTVRTGPQGTQYF.

The chain is built from TRBV18 and TRBJ1-6; 8 bases agree with TRBD1. Unmatched junction bases numbered 5, after V lost 4 bases and J lost 9 bases. Germline V gene data show CDR1 as KGHSH and CDR2 as LQKENI. This CDR3 has 14 residues. The CDR3 sequence: CASSQTGVGSPLHF. The CDR3 region has the DNA TGTGCCAGCTCACAGACAGGGGTTGGTTCACCCCTCCACTTT. Variable domain in full (rest from reference TRBV18 and TRBJ1-6): NAGVMQNPRHLVRRRGQEARLRCSPMKGHSHVYWYRQLPEEGLKFMVYLQKENIIDESGMPKERFSAEFPKEGPSILRIQQVVRGDSAAYFCASSQTGVGSPLHFGNGTRLTVT.

Sample share makes this clone medium-sized. V usage is TRBV19 and J usage is TRBJ1-1, with D unresolved. This CDR3 contains 12 residues. Germline assignment: CDR1 LNHDA and CDR2 SQIVND (reference sequence). The germline V and J ends were trimmed by 3 bases and 8 bases, with 10 bases remaining between them. The CDR3 nucleotides read TGTGCCAGTAGTATGGGAGATACCGAAGCTTTCTTT. Translating gives CASSMGDTEAFF.

This chain links TRBV19 with TRBJ1-5, with D perhaps TRBD1 (5 bases). CDR1 and CDR2 (germline): LNHDA, SQIVND (reference sequence). Trimming cost V 5 bases and J 7 bases, with 15 bases left between them. The CDR3 length is 14 residues. This chain's CDR3 is CASSADSPDQPQHF. CDR3 nucleotides: TGTGCCAGTAGTGCTGACAGCCCTGACCAGCCCCAGCATTTT. Variable domain in full (rest from reference TRBV19 and TRBJ1-5): DGGITQSPKYLFRKEGQNVTLSCEQNLNHDAMYWYRQDPGQGLRLIYYSQIVNDFQKGDIAEGYSVSREKKESFPLTVTSAQKNPTAFYLCASSADSPDQPQHFGDGTRLSIL.

In DNA form, the CDR3 reads TGTGCCAGCAGTGAAGGGGGAGGGGACTATGGCTACACCTTC. Residues: CASSEGGGDYGYTF. This chain uses TRBV6-1 with TRBJ1-2, with D tentatively TRBD1 (5 bases). This CDR3 is 14 amino acids long. Trimming removed 1 base at V and 3 bases at J, with 9 bases between. Germline V gives CDR1 MNHNS, CDR2 SASEGT.

This chain uses TRBV28 with TRBJ1-1; D possibly corresponds to TRBD1 (5 bases). Deletions cut 1 base from V and 5 bases from J, with 11 bases between. This CDR3 comprises 14 residues. Germline assignment: CDR1 MDHEN and CDR2 SYDVKM. CDR3 DNA sequence: TGTGCCAGCAGTTTATCGGGGGGTGGAACTGAAGCTTTCTTT. Its protein product is CASSLSGGGTEAFF. Together with reference TRBV28 and TRBJ1-1, the CDR3 gives the full variable domain: DVKVTQSSRYLVKRTGEKVFLECVQDMDHENMFWYRQDPGLGLRLIYFSYDVKMKEKGDIPEGYSVSREKKERFSLILESASTNQTSMYLCASSLSGGGTEAFFGQGTRLTVV.

The chain joins TRBV21-1 to TRBJ2-7; the table gives TRBD1 as D, unverified against the DNA. TRBV21-1 is labeled a pseudogene. This CDR3 is built from 14 residues. As DNA, the CDR3 is TGTGCCAGCGTGACGGGACAGGGGGCCTACGAGCAGTACTTC. This translates into CASVTGQGAYEQYF.

The chain employs TRBV4-1 and TRBJ2-3; 9 bases align to TRBD2. Germline V gives CDR1 MGHRA, CDR2 YSYEKL. CDR3 length: 17 amino acids. V gave up 0 bases and J gave up 2 bases; unmatched junction bases: 6. In DNA, the CDR3 is TGCGCCAGCAGCCAAGAGGCCCTAGCGGGGCACACAGATACGCAGTATTTT. It encodes CASSQEALAGHTDTQYF.

This chain joins TRBV9 and TRBJ2-5, with 12 bases that match TRBD2. Germline V lookup: CDR1 SGDLS, CDR2 YYNGEE. There are 16 residues in the CDR3. V dropped 0 bases and J dropped 5; count of bases not matched to a gene: 5. Written as DNA, the CDR3 is TGTGCCAGCAGCGTAGAACTAGCGGGAGGAGGCGAGACCCAGTACTTC. It codes for CASSVELAGGGETQYF.

The chain is built from TRBV28 and TRBJ2-7; 8 bases match TRBD1. V trimming: 4 bases; J trimming: 3 bases; junction bases outside the gene matches: 5. CDR3 length: 14 amino acids. Germline-derived CDR1 and CDR2 are MDHEN and SYDVKM. The CDR3 here is CASSSPGQDYEQYF. Here the CDR3 DNA reads TGTGCCAGCAGTTCACCGGGACAGGACTACGAGCAGTACTTC. The full variable domain, completed using reference TRBV28 and TRBJ2-7, is DVKVTQSSRYLVKRTGEKVFLECVQDMDHENMFWYRQDPGLGLRLIYFSYDVKMKEKGDIPEGYSVSREKKERFSLILESASTNQTSMYLCASSSPGQDYEQYFGPGTRLTVT.

The J gene is TRBJ1-1, the V gene TRBV2; D is unclear. V dropped 3 bases and J dropped 3 bases, with 8 bases sitting between them. CDR1 is SNHLY and CDR2 is FYNNEI in the germline V gene. This CDR3 spans 13 amino acids. CDR3 in amino acids: CASSEWSDTEAFF. The CDR3 region has the DNA TGTGCCAGCAGTGAGTGGTCGGACACTGAAGCTTTCTTT.

The gene calls are TRBV9 and TRBJ1-2; D possibly corresponds to TRBD1 (5 bases). Between the trimmed V and J ends, which lost 5 bases and 4 bases, there was a span of 9 bases. This CDR3 is built from 12 residues. The V gene's germline CDR1 is SGDLS and CDR2 YYNGEE. The CDR3 sequence is CASREQVYGYTF. Here the CDR3 DNA reads TGTGCCAGCAGAGAACAGGTCTATGGCTACACCTTC.

The J gene is TRBJ2-7, the V gene TRBV5-1, with 9 bases identical to TRBD2. The V gene's germline CDR1 is SGHRS and CDR2 YFSETQ. The CDR3 contains 14 residues. After removal of 4 bases from V and 2 bases from J, the junction contained 4 bases not matched to a gene. The CDR3 protein is CASSPSGGTYEQYF. The DNA for the CDR3 is TGCGCCAGCAGCCCGAGCGGGGGGACCTACGAGCAGTACTTC. The entire variable domain, with the rest obtained from reference TRBV5-1 and TRBJ2-7, is as follows: KAGVTQTPRYLIKTRGQQVTLSCSPISGHRSVSWYQQTPGQGLQFLFEYFSETQRNKGNFPGRFSGRQFSNSRSEMNVSTLELGDSALYLCASSPSGGTYEQYFGPGTRLTVT.

The chain recombines TRBV11-2 with TRBJ2-5, with 7 bases aligning to TRBD2. J lost 1 base, V lost 0 bases, and 11 bases had no gene match. CDR1 and CDR2 from the germline V gene are SGHAT and FQNNGV. CDR3 length: 18 residues. The CDR3, as DNA: TGTGCCAGCAGCTTAGATAGGAGGTCTAGCGGAGCCCAAGAGACCCAGTACTTC. This encodes CASSLDRRSSGAQETQYF.

The chain uses TRBV6-1 and TRBJ1-1; D unclear. Trimming removed 6 bases at V and 5 bases at J, with 19 bases between. Per germline, CDR1 MNHNS and CDR2 SASEGT. The length of the CDR3 is 15 residues. The CDR3 DNA reads as TGTGCCAGCAGGCCCCCATCTAATGCTTTAACTGAAGCTTTCTTT. Translated, it gives CASRPPSNALTEAFF.

The CDR3 nucleotides are TGTGCCAGCAGCTCCCGTGCAGATACGCAGTATTTT. Protein sequence: CASSSRADTQYF. The V gene is TRBV5-4, the J gene TRBJ2-3; D call uncertain. Trimming shortened V by 3 bases and J by 4 bases, and 6 bases separated the two germline ends. Germline assignment: CDR1 SGHNT and CDR2 YYREEE (reference sequence). CDR3 length: 12 amino acids.

This chain joins TRBV27 and TRBJ2-5; 9 positions agree with TRBD2. The germline V gene has CDR1 MNHEY and CDR2 SMNVEV (reference sequence). The V and J ends lost 6 bases and 4 bases, in that order; junction bases with no gene match: 15. The CDR3 is made up of 17 amino acids. CDR3 nucleotides: TGTGCCAGCAGCAACCCCAGACGCGCGGGGGGGCCAGAGACCCAGTACTTC. This sequence encodes CASSNPRRAGGPETQYF.

This chain joins TRBV7-3 and TRBJ1-1; D gene uncertain. This CDR3 is 12 amino acids long. Per germline, CDR1 SGHTA and CDR2 FQGTGA. V lost 5 bases and J 10 bases, leaving 14 bases between the germline ends. The CDR3 spells CASSLPGSVAFF. The CDR3 DNA sequence: TGTGCCAGCAGCCTCCCGGGTTCAGTAGCTTTCTTT.

In its sample, this clone was seen once. The CDR3: CASSRTSGGQVKNIQYF. The CDR3 DNA reads as TGTGCCAGTAGTAGGACTAGCGGGGGGCAGGTCAAAAACATTCAGTACTTC. The rearrangement joins TRBV19 to TRBJ2-4; TRBD2 matches at 14 bases. Germline-derived CDR1 and CDR2 are LNHDA and SQIVND (reference sequence). This CDR3 region has 17 residues. V dropped 4 bases and J dropped 3; count of bases not matched to a gene: 5.

The gene calls are TRBV19 and TRBJ2-7; the D gene is possibly TRBD2 (7 bases). V lost 5 bases, J lost 5 bases, and 19 bases lay in between. The germline V gene encodes CDR1 LNHDA and CDR2 SQIVND (reference sequence). CDR3 length: 15 residues. Written as DNA, the CDR3 is TGTGCCAGTAGTCGTGACGGGGGGCCTAGGAACGAGCAGTACTTC. Its protein is CASSRDGGPRNEQYF.